Reported below is one T cell receptor (beta chain). Its target is not known. Unique molecular identifiers were built into the TCR beta cDNA libraries. Some 500,000 cDNA molecules were recovered from an input of 1 to 10 million T cells. TCRdb independently ran MiXCR on the PCR reads; one entry per CDR3 protein. The sample yields approximately 690,000 distinct CDR3 sequences, 55% to 60% seen once. The CDR3 contains 15 residues. J lost 9 bases, V lost 4 bases, and 15 bases had no gene match. In germline, CDR1 is SGHKS, CDR2 YYEKEE (reference sequence). The data were taken from a study of post-analysis software for immune sequencing data. Whole-study results and caveats: Co-batched samples clustered tightly together by F measure. Among several TRBV segments more frequent in patients than controls were TRBV5-6, TRBV5-1 and TRBV20-1.

This chain uses TRBV5-5 with TRBJ2-5; 7 nucleotides match TRBD1. The origin of this receptor is a girl aged 2 to 9 with multiple sclerosis. Sequencing was carried out using blood. CDR3 protein: CASSPNRGRPGAQYF. CDR3 DNA: TGTGCCAGCAGCCCCAACAGGGGCCGACCTGGGGCCCAGTACTTC.